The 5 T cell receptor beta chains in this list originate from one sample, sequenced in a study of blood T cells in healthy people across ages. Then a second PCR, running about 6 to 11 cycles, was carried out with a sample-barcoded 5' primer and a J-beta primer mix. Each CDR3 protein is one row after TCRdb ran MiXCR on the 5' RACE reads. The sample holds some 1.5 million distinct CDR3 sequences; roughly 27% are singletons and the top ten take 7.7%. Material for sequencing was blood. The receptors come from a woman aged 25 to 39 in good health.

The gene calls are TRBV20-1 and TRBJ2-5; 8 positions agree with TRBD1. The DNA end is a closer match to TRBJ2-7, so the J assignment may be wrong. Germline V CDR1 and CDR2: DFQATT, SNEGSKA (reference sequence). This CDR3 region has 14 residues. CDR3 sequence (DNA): TGCAGTGCTAGAGTCCCGGACAGGGTACACGAGCAGTACTTC. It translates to CSARVPDRVHEQYF.

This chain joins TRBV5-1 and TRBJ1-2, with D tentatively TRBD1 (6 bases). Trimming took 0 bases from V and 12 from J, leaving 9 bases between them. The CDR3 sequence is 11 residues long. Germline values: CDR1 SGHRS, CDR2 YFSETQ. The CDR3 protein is CASSLDQGNTF. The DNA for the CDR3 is TGCGCCAGCAGCTTGGATCAGGGGAACACCTTC.

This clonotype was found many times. CDR3: CASSENRGRALNDEQFF. Written as DNA, the CDR3 is TGCGCCAGCAGTGAGAACAGGGGGAGAGCTTTGAACGATGAGCAGTTCTTC. This chain uses TRBV10-1 with TRBJ2-1, with 8 bases fitting TRBD1. The CDR3 contains 17 residues. Germline V gene data show CDR1 as WNHNN and CDR2 as SYGVQD (reference sequence). With 2 bases clipped from V and 8 bases from J, the junction kept 14 bases outside the gene matches.

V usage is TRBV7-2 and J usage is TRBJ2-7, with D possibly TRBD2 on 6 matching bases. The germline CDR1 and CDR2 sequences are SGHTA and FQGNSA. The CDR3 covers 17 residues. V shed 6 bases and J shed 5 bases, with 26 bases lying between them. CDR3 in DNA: TGTGCCAGCAGACCCTTTAGGCGGGGCGTCGTACCGGACGAGCAGTACTTC. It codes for CASRPFRRGVVPDEQYF.

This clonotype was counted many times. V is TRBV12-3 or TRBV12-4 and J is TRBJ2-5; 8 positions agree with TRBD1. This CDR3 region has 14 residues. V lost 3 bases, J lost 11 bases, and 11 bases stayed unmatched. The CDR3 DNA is TGTGCCAGCAGTTTGGCCGGACAGGGCGGAAAGCAGTACTTC. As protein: CASSLAGQGGKQYF.